This is a list of T cell receptor beta chains from one sample in a study of T cells in Graves' hyperthyroidism and ophthalmopathy. Each CDR3 protein gets one entry after TCRdb re-called the multiplex PCR reads with MiXCR. The sample lists around 700,000 distinct CDR3 sequences, about 19% occurring once. Sequenced sample: blood. The origin of the receptors is a woman aged 50 to 60 with Graves' hyperthyroidism that later progressed to Graves' ophthalmopathy. Each CDR3 is given with its conserved first and last residue. Each record gives: J gene, V gene, clone size, D gene, CDR3 protein, CDR3 DNA. The D gene is left open where the match is weak. Clone size, where shown, is once, few, many, or a class for clones that have expanded.

TRBJ2-5 | TRBV19 | . | . | CATSGGGFETQYF | TGTGCCACCTCGGGAGGGGGCTTTGAGACCCAGTACTTC
TRBJ1-3 | TRBV27 | many | TRBD1 | CASSKSSRGHSGNTIYF | TGTGCCAGCAGTAAAAGTTCCAGGGGGCACTCTGGAAACACCATATATTTT
TRBJ1-4 | TRBV6-1 | few | . | CASSEFGEKLFF | TGTGCCAGCAGTGAATTTGGGGAAAAACTGTTTTTT
TRBJ2-5 | TRBV3-1 | many | TRBD2 | CASSEAAGVKTQYF | TGTGCCAGCAGCGAAGCAGCGGGGGTAAAGACCCAGTACTTC
TRBJ2-1 | TRBV20-1 | many | . | CSASRPAGTNEQFF | TGCAGTGCTAGCCGGCCCGCGGGGACCAATGAGCAGTTCTTC
TRBJ1-5 | TRBV9 | many | TRBD1 | CASSVGTGGNQPQHF | TGTGCCAGCAGCGTCGGGACAGGGGGCAATCAGCCCCAGCATTTT
TRBJ2-2 | TRBV5-1 | few | TRBD2 | CASSLDPLAGGDTGELFF | TGCGCCAGCAGCTTGGACCCCCTGGCGGGGGGGGACACCGGGGAGCTGTTTTTT
TRBJ1-3 | TRBV12-3/TRBV12-4 | many | . | CASSPPRSGNTIYF | TGTGCCAGCAGTCCCCCAAGATCTGGAAACACCATATATTTT
TRBJ2-1 | TRBV6-1 | . | . | CASSSPPDPFTWFF | TGTGCCAGCAGTTCCCCACCAGACCCCTTCACCTGGTTCTTC
TRBJ1-1 | TRBV7-9 | many | . | CASSLGAQGAEAFF | TGTGCCAGCAGCTTAGGAGCACAAGGAGCTGAAGCTTTCTTT
TRBJ1-2 | TRBV5-1 | . | TRBD1 | CASSFHRDRVYGSYGYTF | TGCGCCAGCAGCTTTCACAGGGACAGGGTGTATGGTTCCTATGGCTACACCTTC
TRBJ2-1 | TRBV5-1 | many | TRBD2 | CASSSTTGLAGNEQFF | TGCGCCAGCAGCTCCACTACCGGACTAGCGGGCAATGAGCAGTTCTTC
TRBJ2-6 | TRBV4-2 | few | . | CASSLEGANVLTF | TGTGCCAGCAGCCTTGAAGGGGCCAACGTCCTGACTTTC
TRBJ2-5 | TRBV5-1 | many | . | CASSFGFLGRETQYF | TGCGCCAGCAGCTTTGGATTTTTGGGGCGAGAGACCCAGTACTTC
TRBJ1-5 | TRBV7-6 | . | . | CASSLEEGYNQPQHF | TGTGCCAGCAGCTTAGAGGAGGGTTACAATCAGCCCCAGCATTTT
TRBJ2-7 | TRBV6-1 | . | . | CASSPGLRYEQYF | TGTGCCAGCAGTCCGGGACTCCGTTACGAGCAGTACTTC
TRBJ2-4 | TRBV2 | . | TRBD1 | CASAPGQKNIQYF | TGTGCCAGCGCCCCGGGACAGAAAAACATTCAGTACTTC
TRBJ1-5 | TRBV7-9 | . | . | CASSLFGGGRANQPQHF | TGTGCCAGCAGCCTTTTCGGGGGAGGGAGGGCCAATCAGCCCCAGCATTTT
TRBJ1-2 | TRBV7-9 | . | . | CASNKGPTGKTSDNYGYTF | TGTGCCAGCAACAAAGGTCCCACTGGGAAAACCTCCGATAACTATGGCTACACCTTC
TRBJ1-1 | TRBV6-5 | few | . | CASSYSIAGDTEAFF | TGTGCCAGCAGTTACTCGATCGCGGGTGACACTGAAGCTTTCTTT
TRBJ1-3 | TRBV2 | . | . | CARGGLGSTIYF | TGTGCCCGTGGGGGCCTCGGAAGCACCATATATTTT
TRBJ1-6 | TRBV12-3/TRBV12-4 | many | . | CASSSIAGAPYNSPLHF | TGTGCCAGCAGTTCCATTGCAGGGGCCCCATATAATTCACCCCTCCACTTT
TRBJ2-7 | TRBV6-1 | many | TRBD1 | CASSESRDRIYEQYF | TGTGCCAGCAGTGAATCCCGGGACAGAATCTACGAGCAGTACTTC
TRBJ2-3 | TRBV3-1 | many | . | CASSRRTGSADTQYF | TGTGCCAGCAGCCGGAGAACGGGGAGCGCAGATACGCAGTATTTT
TRBJ2-7 | TRBV4-1 | few | TRBD2 | CASSQVAGGPYEQYF | TGCGCCAGCAGCCAAGTGGCGGGGGGCCCCTACGAGCAGTACTTC
TRBJ1-6 | TRBV9 | . | TRBD1 | CASSGNTGGRYNSPLHF | TGTGCCAGCAGCGGGAACACAGGGGGGAGGTATAATTCACCCCTCCACTTT
TRBJ1-1 | TRBV18 | many | TRBD1 | CASSPREQGSNTEAFF | TGTGCCAGCTCACCCCGGGAACAGGGGAGTAACACTGAAGCTTTCTTT
TRBJ1-5 | TRBV20-1 | few | . | CSASDPGGGSSNQPQHF | TGCAGTGCTAGCGACCCAGGAGGGGGGTCTAGCAATCAGCCCCAGCATTTT
TRBJ2-1 | TRBV2 | few | TRBD2 | CASSNPSGGNNEQFF | TGTGCCAGCAGTAATCCCAGCGGGGGGAACAATGAGCAGTTCTTC
TRBJ2-2 | TRBV5-6 | . | TRBD2 | CASTRLAGEHTGELFF | TGTGCCAGCACCCGACTAGCGGGGGAGCATACCGGGGAGCTGTTTTTT
TRBJ2-7 | TRBV29-1 | . | TRBD2 | CSVDGLAGGLYEQYF | TGCAGCGTTGATGGTCTAGCGGGGGGCCTCTACGAGCAGTACTTC
TRBJ2-5 | TRBV4-1 | . | . | CASSQGPVETQYF | TGCGCCAGCAGCCAAGGGCCAGTGGAGACCCAGTACTTC
TRBJ1-6 | TRBV20-1 | few | . | CSASNSRSPLHF | TGCAGTGCTAGCAATTCCCGCTCACCCCTCCACTTT